The clone carrying this T cell receptor beta chain was found many times. The antigen remains unidentified. TCRdb ran MiXCR on the 5' RACE reads and lists one entry per CDR3 protein. The table has some 80,000 distinct CDR3 sequences, 5% to 6% seen once. This record comes from a study of neurological immune-mediated disorders. Study conclusions and caveats: The phylogenetic placement of 18 of 34 multiple sclerosis patients' repertoires in one related-CDR3 cluster constitutes a possible signature. Patients with HTLV-1-associated myelopathy had the highest level of TCR clonal expansion, whereas patients with multiple sclerosis had the lowest level, falling beneath the level found in healthy controls.

Time point indicated: longitudinal time-point 2. The CDR3 consists of 15 residues. Looked up from germline, CDR1 is LGHDT and CDR2 is YNNKEL (reference sequence). Deletions cut 1 base from V and 2 bases from J, with 9 bases between. This clonotype originated in a woman aged 55-70 years with multiple sclerosis. The chain has TRBV3-1 and TRBJ2-1; perhaps D is TRBD1 or TRBD2 (5 bases each). The sequenced sample consisted of PBMCs. The CDR3 region is CASSQGGTTYNEQFF. The CDR3 region has the DNA TGTGCCAGCAGCCAAGGGGGGACCACCTACAATGAGCAGTTCTTC.